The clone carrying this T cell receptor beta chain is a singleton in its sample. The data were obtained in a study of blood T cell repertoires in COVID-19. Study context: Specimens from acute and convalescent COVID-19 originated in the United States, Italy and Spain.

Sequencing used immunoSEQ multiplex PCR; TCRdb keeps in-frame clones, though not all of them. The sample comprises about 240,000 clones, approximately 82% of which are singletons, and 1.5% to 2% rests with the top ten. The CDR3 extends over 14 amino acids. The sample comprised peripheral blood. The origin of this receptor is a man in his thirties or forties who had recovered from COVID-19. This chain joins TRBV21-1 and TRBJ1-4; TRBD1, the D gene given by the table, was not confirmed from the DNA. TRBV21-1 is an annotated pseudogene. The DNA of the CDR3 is TGTGCCAGCAGCTCCCGGGACACCCACGAAAAACTGTTTTTT. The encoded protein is CASSSRDTHEKLFF.